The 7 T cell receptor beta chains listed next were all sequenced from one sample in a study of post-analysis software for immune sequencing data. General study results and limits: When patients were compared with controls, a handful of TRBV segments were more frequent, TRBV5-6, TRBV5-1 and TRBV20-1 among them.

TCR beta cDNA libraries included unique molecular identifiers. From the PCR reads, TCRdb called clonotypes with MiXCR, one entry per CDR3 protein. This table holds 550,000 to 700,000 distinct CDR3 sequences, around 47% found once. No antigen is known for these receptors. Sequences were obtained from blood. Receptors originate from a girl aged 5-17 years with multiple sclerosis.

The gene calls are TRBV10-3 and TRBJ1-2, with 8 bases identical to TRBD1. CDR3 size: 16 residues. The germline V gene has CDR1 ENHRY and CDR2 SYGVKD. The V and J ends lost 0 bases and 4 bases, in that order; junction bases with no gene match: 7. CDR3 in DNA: TGTGCCATCAGTGAGTCGAGACAGGGGCAGACCTATGGCTACACCTTC. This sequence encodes CAISESRQGQTYGYTF.

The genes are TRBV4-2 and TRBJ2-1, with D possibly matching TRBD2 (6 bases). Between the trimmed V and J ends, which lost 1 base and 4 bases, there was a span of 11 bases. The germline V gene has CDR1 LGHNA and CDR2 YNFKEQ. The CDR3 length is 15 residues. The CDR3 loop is CASSQAGVLYNEQFF. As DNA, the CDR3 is TGTGCCAGCAGCCAAGCGGGGGTCTTATACAATGAGCAGTTCTTC.

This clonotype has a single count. CDR3 nucleotide sequence: TGTGCCAGCAGTTTACCCCTGGGGAAAGCCTACAATGAGCAGTTCTTC. This codes for CASSLPLGKAYNEQFF. The V and J genes are TRBV12-3 or TRBV12-4 and TRBJ2-1; D is uncertain. This CDR3 is built from 16 residues. Trimming cost V 2 bases and J 2 bases, with 13 bases left between them.

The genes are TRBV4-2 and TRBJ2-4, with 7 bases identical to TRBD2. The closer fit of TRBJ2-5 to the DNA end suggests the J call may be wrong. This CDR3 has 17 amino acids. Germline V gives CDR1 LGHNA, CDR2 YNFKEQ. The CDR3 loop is CASSQDLIAGVMKTQYF. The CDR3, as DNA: TGTGCCAGCAGCCAAGATCTTATTGCGGGAGTCATGAAGACCCAGTACTTC.

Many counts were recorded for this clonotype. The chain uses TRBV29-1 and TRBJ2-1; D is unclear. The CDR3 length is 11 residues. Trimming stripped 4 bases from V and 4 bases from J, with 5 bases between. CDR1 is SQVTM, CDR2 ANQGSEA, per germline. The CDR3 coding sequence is TGCAGCGTTGCTGCTTACAATGAGCAGTTCTTC. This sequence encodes CSVAAYNEQFF.

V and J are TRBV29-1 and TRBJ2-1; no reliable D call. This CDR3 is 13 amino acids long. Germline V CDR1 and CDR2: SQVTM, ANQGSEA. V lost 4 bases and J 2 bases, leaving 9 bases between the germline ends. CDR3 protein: CSVVGAAYNEQFF. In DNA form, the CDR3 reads TGCAGCGTTGTCGGCGCGGCCTACAATGAGCAGTTCTTC.

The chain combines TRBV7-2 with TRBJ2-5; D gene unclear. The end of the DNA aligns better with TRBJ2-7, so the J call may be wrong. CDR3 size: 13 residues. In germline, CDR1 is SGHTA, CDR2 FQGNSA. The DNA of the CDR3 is TGTGCCAGCAGCTTAGAGTGGCGATACGAGCAGTACTTC. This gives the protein CASSLEWRYEQYF.